This is a list of T cell receptor beta chains from one sample in a study of T cell responses to AZD1222 COVID-19 vaccine. TCRdb's copy holds only in-frame clones and misses some; the assay was immunoSEQ multiplex PCR. The sample holds around 70,000 clones; roughly 88% are singletons and the top ten take roughly 2.4%. Specimen: peripheral blood, collected on day 0 of AZD1222 vaccination. These receptors came from an adult in good health. Each CDR3 is given with its conserved first and last residue. A D gene is named only where the DNA matches it firmly.

j_gene | v_gene | d_gene | CDR3aa
TRBJ1-5 | TRBV7-2 | - | CASSSAGGVQPQHF
TRBJ2-1 | TRBV28 | - | CASSSFSSLSYNEQFF
TRBJ2-2 | TRBV29-1 | - | CSVEELANTGELFF
TRBJ2-7 | TRBV6-5 | TRBD2 | CASSYSTSGRFEQYF
TRBJ1-3 | TRBV18 | - | CASSPSAENTIYF
TRBJ1-4 | TRBV6-5 | - | CASRDSLNEKLFF
TRBJ1-2 | TRBV6-5 | - | CASEPPGSRYGYTF
TRBJ2-4 | TRBV14 | - | CASSQEGAMRDIQYF
TRBJ2-3 | TRBV7-3 | TRBD1 | CASSPTGTGSDTQYF
TRBJ1-2 | TRBV11-2 | - | CASSPPTVNYGYTF